A single sample gave rise to the 26 T cell receptor beta chains below, sequenced in a study of cytomegalovirus exposure and HLA in healthy donors. The primer mix had 60 Vbeta and 13 Jbeta primers. The repertoire was sequenced with immunoSEQ multiplex PCR; TCRdb's copy has only in-frame clones and lacks some. The specimen's table records some 75,000 clones. Sequencing used PBMCs. These receptors were obtained from a female donor in good health and CMV-seropositive.

The chain employs TRBV9 and TRBJ2-7, with 8 nucleotides matching TRBD2. Trimming removed 2 bases from V and 3 bases from J; junction bases left unmatched: 7. In germline, CDR1 is SGDLS, CDR2 YYNGEE. This CDR3 spans 15 amino acids. CDR3 nucleotides: TGTGCCAGCAGCGTCGGACTAGCTGCACACTACGAGCAGTACTTC. Protein sequence: CASSVGLAAHYEQYF.

The V gene is TRBV19, the J gene TRBJ2-1; possible D gene TRBD2, 5 bases. The V gene lost 7 bases and the J gene lost 3 bases, with 16 bases spanning the gap. Germline lookup yields CDR1 LNHDA and CDR2 SQIVND (reference sequence). The CDR3 covers 15 residues. DNA for the CDR3: TGTGCCAGTACCCCAGCGGAGGCCGGCTACAATGAGCAGTTCTTC. Its protein product is CASTPAEAGYNEQFF. Supplemented by reference TRBV19 and TRBJ2-1, the full variable domain reads DGGITQSPKYLFRKEGQNVTLSCEQNLNHDAMYWYRQDPGQGLRLIYYSQIVNDFQKGDIAEGYSVSREKKESFPLTVTSAQKNPTAFYLCASTPAEAGYNEQFFGPGTRLTVL.

A note on this clone: Other DNA sequences within the sample encode an identical CDR3. The rearrangement links TRBV6-6 to TRBJ1-5; TRBD1 aligns across 8 bases. This CDR3 spans 15 amino acids. The germline V gene encodes CDR1 MNHNY and CDR2 SVGAGI (reference sequence). Unmatched junction bases numbered 4, after V lost 2 bases and J lost 4 bases. The DNA of the CDR3 is TGTGCCAGCAGTTACGGACAGGGAGGAAATCAGCCCCAGCATTTT. It yields the protein CASSYGQGGNQPQHF.

The V gene is TRBV7-2, the J gene TRBJ1-2, with D tentatively TRBD1 (5 bases). Trimming took 6 bases from V and 5 from J, leaving 19 bases between them. The CDR3 covers 15 residues. Germline assignment: CDR1 SGHTA and CDR2 FQGNSA. The CDR3 DNA follows: TGTGCCAGCAGACCCTATGCGGGGGAAGCGTATGGCTACACCTTC. Amino acids: CASRPYAGEAYGYTF.

V gene TRBV10-1 combines with J gene TRBJ1-6, with 9 bases that match TRBD1. This CDR3 contains 13 residues. The V segment lost 10 bases and the J segment 7 bases; nucleotides outside the gene matches: 5. Germline V gives CDR1 WNHNN, CDR2 SYGVQD (reference sequence). The CDR3 sequence: CAIHRGPNSPLHF. DNA for the CDR3: TGCGCCATCCACAGGGGGCCCAATTCACCCCTCCACTTT.

The gene calls are TRBV7-9 and TRBJ1-5, with 7 bases matching TRBD1. CDR1 is SEHNR and CDR2 is FQNEAQ in the germline V gene (reference sequence). With 1 base clipped from V and 11 bases from J, the junction kept 2 bases outside the gene matches. This CDR3 has 12 residues. CDR3 region: CASSLGGTAQHF. In DNA form, the CDR3 reads TGTGCCAGCAGCTTAGGGGGGACAGCCCAGCATTTT.

This chain joins TRBV10-1 and TRBJ1-4; TRBD1 matches 7 bases. The CDR3 spans 14 residues. Germline loops: CDR1 WNHNN, CDR2 SYGVQD (reference sequence). V gave up 3 bases and J gave up 7 bases; unmatched junction bases: 5. The CDR3 nucleotides are TGCGCCAGCAGTGAAGACAGGGCGAGTGAAAAACTGTTTTTT. It encodes CASSEDRASEKLFF.

V usage is TRBV7-2 and J usage is TRBJ1-5, with D maybe TRBD1 (6 bases). The CDR3 runs 15 residues. V lost 4 bases and J 5 bases, leaving 15 bases between the germline ends. From germline, CDR1 is SGHTA and CDR2 FQGNSA. This CDR3 reads CASSSGGDIYQPQHF. CDR3 nucleotide sequence: TGTGCCAGCAGCTCCGGTGGGGACATCTATCAGCCCCAGCATTTT.

This chain links TRBV7-9 with TRBJ2-1, with 8 bases matching TRBD1. Germline V gene sequence: CDR1 SEHNR, CDR2 FQNEAQ (reference sequence). J gave up 7 bases and V 7 bases, and 9 bases lay outside the gene matches. The CDR3 length is 14 residues. CDR3 coding DNA: TGTGCCAGCACGCCCCAGGGGGCGAAGAATGAGCAGTTCTTC. Translation: CASTPQGAKNEQFF.

This rearrangement joins TRBV27 to TRBJ1-2; 7 nucleotides match TRBD1. The V gene's germline CDR1 is MNHEY and CDR2 SMNVEV (reference sequence). V lost 3 bases to trimming and J lost 4 bases; unmatched junction nucleotides: 11. The CDR3 runs 16 residues. The CDR3 is CASSFSPSGGIYGYTF. The CDR3 nucleotides are TGTGCCAGCAGTTTCTCCCCCTCAGGGGGGATCTATGGCTACACCTTC.

The CDR3 is CACAGVDYGYTF. The CDR3 DNA reads as TGTGCCTGCGCGGGTGTGGACTATGGCTACACCTTC. The genes are TRBV30 and TRBJ1-2, with D uncertain. Germline CDR1 and CDR2: GTSNPN and SVGIG (reference sequence). The CDR3 contains 12 residues. Trimming shortened V by 6 bases and J by 3 bases, and 11 bases separated the two germline ends.

The genes are TRBV9 and TRBJ1-2; 8 bases map to TRBD1. CDR1 and CDR2 (germline): SGDLS, YYNGEE. This CDR3 comprises 16 residues. The J segment lost 4 bases and the V segment lost 0 bases, leaving 8 bases of the junction unmatched. The CDR3 bases are TGTGCCAGCAGCGTAGAAGGGTCAGACAGGGGCTATGGCTACACCTTC. It is translated as CASSVEGSDRGYGYTF.

The gene calls are TRBV7-8 and TRBJ2-2; no clear D. The V end was cut by 0 bases, the J end by 7 bases, with 12 bases between. Germline V CDR1 and CDR2: SGHVS, FQNEAQ. This CDR3 is 15 amino acids long. CDR3: CASSLALSGFGELFF. DNA for the CDR3: TGTGCCAGCAGCTTAGCCCTATCCGGGTTCGGGGAGCTGTTTTTT.

V and J are TRBV19 and TRBJ1-1; 9 bases fit TRBD1. Looked up from germline, CDR1 is LNHDA and CDR2 is SQIVND (reference sequence). This CDR3 is 16 amino acids long. V was clipped by 5 bases and J by 4 bases; unmatched bases: 11. CDR3 in amino acids: CASSPGQGIGITEAFF. As DNA, the CDR3 is TGTGCCAGTAGTCCGGGACAGGGAATAGGGATCACTGAAGCTTTCTTT.

The chain employs TRBV18 and TRBJ2-2; TRBD1 matches at 8 bases. CDR3 length: 16 residues. V lost 1 base and J lost 4; bases outside the gene matches: 5. Looked up from germline, CDR1 is KGHSH and CDR2 is LQKENI. CDR3: CASSPLRTGSTGELFF. DNA of the CDR3: TGTGCCAGCTCACCACTGCGGACAGGGAGCACCGGGGAGCTGTTTTTT.

This sequence joins TRBV11-3 and TRBJ2-7, with no clear D. Germline V gene data show CDR1 as SGHNT and CDR2 as YENEEA. The CDR3 is made up of 13 amino acids. V was clipped by 5 bases and J by 2 bases, with 10 bases between them. This chain's CDR3 is CASSRNLTYEQYF. The CDR3 nucleotides are TGTGCCAGCAGCCGCAACCTAACCTACGAGCAGTACTTC.

V gene TRBV4-1 combines with J gene TRBJ2-4, with 7 bases aligning to TRBD1. The CDR3 runs 18 residues. Germline CDR1 is MGHRA and CDR2 is YSYEKL. Trimming took 4 bases from V and 0 from J; bases not matched to a gene: 12. The CDR3 region has the DNA TGCGCCAGCAGCCGTCCGACAGGGCTCACGGGAGCCAAAAACATTCAGTACTTC. It translates to CASSRPTGLTGAKNIQYF.

V usage is TRBV7-9 and J usage is TRBJ2-7, with D possibly TRBD1 on 7 matching bases. The CDR3 totals 14 residues. V was pared by 5 bases and J by 4 bases, with 15 bases between. Per germline, CDR1 SEHNR and CDR2 FQNEAQ (reference sequence). Here the CDR3 reads CASSPGGGLYEQYF. The DNA for the CDR3 is TGTGCCAGCAGCCCAGGAGGGGGCCTGTACGAGCAGTACTTC.

The V and J genes are TRBV9 and TRBJ2-3, with D possibly matching TRBD1 (5 bases). Germline CDR1 reads SGDLS; CDR2 reads YYNGEE. The CDR3 has 14 residues. The V end was cut by 3 bases, the J end by 0 bases, with 8 bases between. The DNA for the CDR3 is TGTGCCAGCAGCGGGGGCGGTAGCACAGATACGCAGTATTTT. Amino acids: CASSGGGSTDTQYF.

The chain is built from TRBV6-1 and TRBJ2-1; TRBD2 matches at 12 bases. The CDR3 runs to 14 residues. With V trimmed by 8 bases and J by 10 bases, 9 bases remained unmatched. Germline V lookup: CDR1 MNHNS, CDR2 SASEGT. The DNA for the CDR3 is TGTGCCAGCTGGAGGACTAGCGGGGTCGAGGAGCAGTTCTTC. Translation: CASWRTSGVEEQFF.

The chain carries TRBV9 and TRBJ2-3; 10 nucleotides agree with TRBD1. Germline CDR1 reads SGDLS; CDR2 reads YYNGEE. The CDR3 spans 15 residues. V trimming: 4 bases; J trimming: 7 bases; junction bases outside the gene matches: 9. CDR3 nucleotides: TGTGCCAGCAGCACGCCCGGGACAGGGGTTAATACGCAGTATTTT. This translates into CASSTPGTGVNTQYF.

This chain connects TRBV29-1 to TRBJ2-7; a possible D gene is TRBD2 (5 bases). The CDR3 consists of 13 residues. The V end lost 4 bases, the J end lost 2 bases, and 12 bases lay between the germline ends. CDR1 is SQVTM, CDR2 ANQGSEA, per germline. In DNA form, the CDR3 reads TGCAGCGTTGGTCGGGAAAGGACCTACGAGCAGTACTTC. This sequence encodes CSVGRERTYEQYF.

This chain connects TRBV6-5 to TRBJ2-1; a weak D match, TRBD1 (6 bases). The CDR3 runs to 14 residues. Germline CDR1 is MNHEY and CDR2 is SVGAGI. V lost 6 bases to trimming and J lost 6 bases, with 15 bases between them. The CDR3 DNA reads as TGTGCCAGCAGCAGACAGGACATCCGCAATGAGCAGTTCTTC. Translation gives CASSRQDIRNEQFF.

The chain has TRBV5-4 and TRBJ2-3; D might be TRBD1 (6 bases). The CDR3 totals 13 residues. Germline CDR1 SGHNT, CDR2 YYREEE (reference sequence). V gave up 0 bases and J gave up 11 bases, with 13 bases separating them. In DNA, the CDR3 is TGTGCCAGCAGCTTGGCCGGGCAGGGGCAGCAGTATTTT. It codes for CASSLAGQGQQYF.

The CDR3 nucleotides read TGTGCCTGGAGTGTGGGGGGTGGAAAGCTGTTTTTT. Translating gives CAWSVGGGKLFF. The rearrangement uses TRBV30 and TRBJ2-2; D is possibly TRBD2 (6 bases). The V and J ends lost 0 bases and 12 bases respectively, with 11 bases between them. Germline CDR1 reads GTSNPN; CDR2 reads SVGIG (reference sequence). CDR3 length: 12 residues. Looking up the rest from reference TRBV30 and TRBJ2-2 gives the full variable domain: SQTIHQWPATLVQPVGSPLSLECTVEGTSNPNLYWYRQAAGRGLQLLFYSVGIGQISSEVPQNLSASRPQDRQFILSSKKLLLSDSGFYLCAWSVGGGKLFFGEGSRLTVL.

The rearrangement joins TRBV11-2 to TRBJ2-7, with a weak D call TRBD1 (5 bases). The germline V gene encodes CDR1 SGHAT and CDR2 FQNNGV. The V and J ends lost 2 bases and 3 bases respectively, with 11 bases between them. The length of the CDR3 is 14 residues. The CDR3 nucleotides are TGTGCCAGCAGCTTAACTGACAGAAGCTACGAGCAGTACTTC. It specifies CASSLTDRSYEQYF.